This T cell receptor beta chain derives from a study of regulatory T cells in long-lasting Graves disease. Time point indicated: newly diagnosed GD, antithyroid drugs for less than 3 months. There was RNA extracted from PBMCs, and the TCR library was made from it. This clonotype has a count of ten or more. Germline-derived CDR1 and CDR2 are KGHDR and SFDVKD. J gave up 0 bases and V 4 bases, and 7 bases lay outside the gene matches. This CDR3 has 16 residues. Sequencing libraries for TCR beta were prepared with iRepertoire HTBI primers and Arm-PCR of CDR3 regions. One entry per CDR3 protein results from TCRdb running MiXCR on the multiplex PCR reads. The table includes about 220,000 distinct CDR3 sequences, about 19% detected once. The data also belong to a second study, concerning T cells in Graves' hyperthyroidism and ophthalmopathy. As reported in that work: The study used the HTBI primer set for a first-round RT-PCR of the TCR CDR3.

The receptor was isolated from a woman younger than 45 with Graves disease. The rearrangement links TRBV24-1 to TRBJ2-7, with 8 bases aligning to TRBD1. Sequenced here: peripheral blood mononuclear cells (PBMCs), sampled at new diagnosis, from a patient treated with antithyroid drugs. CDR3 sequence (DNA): TGTGCCACCAGTGACCGAACAGGGACAGGCTCCTACGAGCAGTACTTC. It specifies CATSDRTGTGSYEQYF.